The present TCR beta chain was sequenced within a study of molecular identifiers for immune sequencing clone quantification. The CD8+CD4-CCR7+CD45RA+ phenotype defined the sorted naive CD8 T cells. Library preparation followed earlier protocols using designated TCR primers. TCRdb passed the PCR reads through MiXCR, listing each CDR3 protein once. The sample lists under 800,000 distinct CDR3 sequences, roughly 23% seen once, with 0.78% in the top ten. This clonotype was counted many times. The TCR was taken from a human donor in good health. Some libraries in this study had Jurkat cell RNA spiked in. Material for sequencing was naive CD8+ T cells from blood, with Jurkat cell RNA spiked in. Noted subset: FACS-sorted CD8+CD4-CCR7+CD45RA+ naive T cells.

CDR3 protein: CSALLDRSEADTQYF. The CDR3 DNA reads as TGCAGTGCTCTCTTGGACAGGTCGGAGGCAGATACGCAGTATTTT. The genes are TRBV20-1 and TRBJ2-3, with 7 bases lining up with TRBD1. Trimming at V came to 5 bases and at J to 4 bases, leaving 12 bases not matched to a gene. CDR3 size: 15 residues. Germline loops: CDR1 DFQATT, CDR2 SNEGSKA (reference sequence).